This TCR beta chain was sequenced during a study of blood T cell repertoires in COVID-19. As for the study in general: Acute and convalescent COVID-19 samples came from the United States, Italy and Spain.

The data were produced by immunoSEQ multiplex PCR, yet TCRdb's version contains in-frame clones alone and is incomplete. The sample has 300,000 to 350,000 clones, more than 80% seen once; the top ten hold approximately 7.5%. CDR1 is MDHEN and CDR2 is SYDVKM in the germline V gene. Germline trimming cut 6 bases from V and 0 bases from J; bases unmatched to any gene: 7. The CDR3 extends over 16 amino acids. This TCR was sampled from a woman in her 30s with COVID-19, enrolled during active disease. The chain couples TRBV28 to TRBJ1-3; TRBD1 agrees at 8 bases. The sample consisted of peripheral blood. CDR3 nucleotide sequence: TGTGCCAGCAGATCGACAGGGGCCAGCTCTGGAAACACCATATATTTT. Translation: CASRSTGASSGNTIYF. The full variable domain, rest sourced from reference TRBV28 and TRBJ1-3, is DVKVTQSSRYLVKRTGEKVFLECVQDMDHENMFWYRQDPGLGLRLIYFSYDVKMKEKGDIPEGYSVSREKKERFSLILESASTNQTSMYLCASRSTGASSGNTIYFGEGSWLTVV.